Listed here are 5 T cell receptor beta chains from one sample, sequenced in a study of naive and memory T cell subsets. Study outcomes and limitations: Naive repertoires, especially CD8, held a few larger clonotypes, possibly memory cells re-expressing CD45RA.

The beta constant-region primer was an equimolar mix of two oligonucleotides covering TRBC1 and TRBC2. Nested alpha and beta constant-region primers with the SP2 primer drove four PCR rounds on ligated cDNA. Each CDR3 protein is one row after TCRdb ran MiXCR on the UMI-ligation and nested PCR reads. Among around 93,000 distinct CDR3 sequences listed, around 10% were seen once. No antigen is known for these receptors. The specimen sequenced was naive CD4+ T cells from blood. These receptor sequences come from a human donor in good health.

The rearrangement joins TRBV7-2 to TRBJ2-2, with D maybe TRBD1 (6 bases). Germline values: CDR1 SGHTA, CDR2 FQGNSA. This CDR3 region has 17 residues. The V and J ends lost 2 bases and 0 bases respectively, with 13 bases between them. The CDR3 spells CASSLYFEGANTGELFF. CDR3 in DNA: TGTGCCAGCAGCTTATACTTTGAGGGGGCGAACACCGGGGAGCTGTTTTTT.

This clonotype was picked up many times. V and J are TRBV12-3 or TRBV12-4 and TRBJ2-3, with 13 positions matching TRBD2. The CDR3 totals 20 residues. With V trimmed by 0 bases and J by 0 bases, 9 bases remained unmatched. The CDR3 loop reads CASSLALRTSGGSSTDTQYF. CDR3 nucleotide sequence: TGTGCCAGCAGTTTAGCGCTGAGGACTAGCGGGGGTTCTAGCACAGATACGCAGTATTTT.

This clonotype was counted a few times. This CDR3 is CASSRKLAGGSNEQFF. DNA of the CDR3: TGTGCCAGCAGCAGAAAACTAGCGGGGGGGTCTAATGAGCAGTTCTTC. The chain has TRBV3-1 and TRBJ2-1; 13 bases fit TRBD2. J lost 7 bases, V lost 5 bases, and 8 bases had no gene match. Germline V CDR1 and CDR2: LGHDT, YNNKEL (reference sequence). The CDR3 covers 16 residues.

This clonotype was counted many times. V is TRBV2 and J is TRBJ2-4; 7 bases are a match to TRBD1. V shed 8 bases, J shed 4 bases, and the junction held 8 bases outside the gene matches. CDR1 is SNHLY, CDR2 FYNNEI, per germline. The CDR3 is 14 residues long. CDR3 amino acids: CASGGQFIKNIQYF. The CDR3 DNA reads TGTGCCAGCGGGGGACAGTTCATTAAAAACATTCAGTACTTC.

The chain carries TRBV19 and TRBJ1-5; D may be TRBD1 (5 bases). V was trimmed by 9 bases and J by 5 bases, leaving 14 bases between them. The germline CDR1 and CDR2 sequences are LNHDA and SQIVND (reference sequence). The length of the CDR3 is 13 residues. CDR3 nucleotides: TGTGCCAGCAACCGACAGCTACATCAGCCCCAGCATTTT. Amino acid sequence: CASNRQLHQPQHF.